These T cell receptor beta chains were read from a single sample in a study of shared clonotypes between healthy human individuals. Sequenced by immunoSEQ multiplex PCR; TCRdb stores in-frame clones only, minus some. The sample yields about 490,000 clones, roughly 78% seen once. Sequencing was performed on PBMCs. The receptors originated from a woman aged 40 to 50 in good health. Some clones in this sample may be carry-over from other donors' samples. Each CDR3 is given with its conserved first and last residue. Expanded clones are given a class, and other clones once, few, many or no size at all.

abundance,v_gene,CDR3aa
many,TRBV11-2,CASSLDPQVYEQYF
-,TRBV2,CASRGLAGVTGELFF
-,TRBV7-8,CASSLQTEGGLFF
once,TRBV19,CASSMGQGAQYEQYF
-,TRBV9,CASSAQGSGSSYNEQFF
-,TRBV12-5,CASGSEPNTEAFF
-,TRBV18,CASSPSRDTYGYTF
-,TRBV7-9,CASSLDSGQGVQPQHF
-,TRBV5-4,CASSTGTSGPYEQYF
-,TRBV5-8,CASSLGGQAKNIQYF
-,TRBV13,CASSLGVGGRRYEQYF
-,TRBV15,CATSRDRWDVYGYTF
-,TRBV7-2,CASSPRKGPILDYGYTF
-,TRBV7-9,CASRDTSSSGNTIYF
-,TRBV6-1,CASSEGAGLAGYEQYF
-,TRBV2,CASSEVGPVEQYF
once,TRBV5-1,CASSWDRRSAFF
few,TRBV5-8,CASSLMEISYEQYF
many,TRBV7-3,CASSSLAGDEQFF
-,TRBV5-1,CASSRAGHRASGANVLTF
few,TRBV5-1,CASSLGTGETNEQFF
-,TRBV14,CASSRGRNPYNGQFF
-,TRBV7-8,CASSSRDKGFYEQYF
-,TRBV28,CASRVDSQETQYF
-,TRBV28,CAGRPGQGNTEAFF
-,TRBV7-9,CASPGTSQEQFF
-,TRBV9,CASSLLDSSGNTIYF
-,TRBV5-1,CASSLTGLETQYF
-,TRBV7-2,CASSLDFQETQYF
-,TRBV11-3,CASSVGGGAGEQFF
-,TRBV28,CASSGPGQGGDGYTF
-,TRBV7-9,CASKTAGVGEQYF
-,TRBV7-2,CASSSTGGAEDTEAFF
-,TRBV9,CASSVVGLAGVEQFF
-,TRBV19,CASRTTILAGELFF
-,TRBV5-1,CASSSSATGANVLTF
many,TRBV2,CASRLAGDEQYF
-,TRBV6-6,CASSFRTGTNQPQHF
-,TRBV4-1,CASSQDGYRGFSGANVLTF
-,TRBV19,CASSQQVPYEQYF
-,TRBV7-8,CASSSVGPKASQYF
many,TRBV27,CASSLAAGGGGYEQYF
-,TRBV11-2,CASSIGPNEQFF
-,TRBV7-9,CASKGDRGYGYTF
-,TRBV14,CASSPTPLAGGEQYF
-,TRBV5-6,CASSLVSSSYEQYF
-,TRBV15,CATSRDRPNPGELFF
-,TRBV2,CASRAAGGNQPQHF
once,TRBV5-1,CASSQDRVPDTQYF
-,TRBV4-3,CASSSTVNYGYTF
once,TRBV7-3,CASSFRGLAEANEQFF